These 19 T cell receptor beta chains came from one sample sequenced in a study of blood T cell repertoires in COVID-19. This table comes from immunoSEQ multiplex PCR, and its TCRdb copy is limited to in-frame clones, with some not included. In the table there are 300,000 to 450,000 clones, around 87% of which are singletons. Input material: PBMCs or T cells enriched from blood (not recorded which). These receptors all stem from a young man who had recovered from COVID-19.

J is TRBJ2-7 and V is TRBV10-3, with D possibly matching TRBD1 (5 bases). Trimming took off 3 bases at V and 1 base at J, with 10 bases between the two ends. CDR1 and CDR2 from the germline V gene are ENHRY and SYGVKD. The CDR3 is 14 amino acids. CDR3 region: CAISDWQGSYEQYF. The CDR3 DNA reads TGTGCCATCAGTGACTGGCAGGGATCCTACGAGCAGTACTTC.

The CDR3 here is CASSWGDGYEQYF. The CDR3 DNA reads as TGCGCCAGCAGCTGGGGGGACGGGTACGAGCAGTACTTC. V gene TRBV5-1 combines with J gene TRBJ2-7, with D possibly matching TRBD2 (6 bases). V lost 3 bases, J lost 4 bases, and 11 bases lay in between. The CDR3 covers 13 residues. The germline CDR1 and CDR2 sequences are SGHRS and YFSETQ.

The rearrangement links TRBV19 to TRBJ1-4, with D unclear. This CDR3 region has 15 residues. V dropped 3 bases and J dropped 6 bases, with 14 bases sitting between them. Germline values: CDR1 LNHDA, CDR2 SQIVND (reference sequence). The CDR3 is CASSMWAPPDEKLFF. In nucleotides, the CDR3 is TGTGCCAGTAGTATGTGGGCCCCTCCGGATGAAAAACTGTTTTTT.

The gene calls are TRBV6-5 and TRBJ1-5; TRBD1 might be the D (6 bases). The CDR3 has 14 amino acids. Per the germline V gene, CDR1 is MNHEY and CDR2 is SVGAGI. Trimming stripped 8 bases from V and 3 bases from J, with 14 bases between. The CDR3, as DNA: TGTGCCAGCTTAACAGGGAATGCCAATCAGCCCCAGCATTTT. Translated, it gives CASLTGNANQPQHF.

The chain employs TRBV7-9 and TRBJ2-1, with D perhaps matching TRBD2 (5 bases). Trimming pared 10 bases from V and 8 bases from J, leaving 24 bases between. Germline CDR1 is SEHNR and CDR2 is FQNEAQ (reference sequence). CDR3 size: 15 residues. The CDR3 region is CAIRTQVGETDEQFF. The CDR3 region has the DNA TGTGCCATAAGAACCCAGGTCGGGGAAACCGATGAGCAGTTCTTC.

V gene TRBV11-2 combines with J gene TRBJ2-4, with 9 nucleotides matching TRBD1. The V gene end was trimmed by 0 bases and the J gene end by 6 bases; junction bases not matched to a gene: 3. The CDR3 runs to 15 residues. Germline values: CDR1 SGHAT, CDR2 FQNNGV. The CDR3 DNA reads TGTGCCAGCAGCTTAGAGGGGACAGGGTTAAACATTCAGTACTTC. This encodes CASSLEGTGLNIQYF.

This clone appeared a few times. The CDR3 here is CAWSQGGGRFSDTEAFF. The CDR3 nucleotides read TGTGCCTGGAGTCAAGGGGGCGGGAGGTTTTCTGACACTGAAGCTTTCTTT. The rearrangement links TRBV30 to TRBJ1-1; TRBD1 aligns across 7 bases. The ends lost 2 bases at V and 3 bases at J; junction bases unmatched: 15. CDR1 is GTSNPN and CDR2 is SVGIG in the germline V gene (reference sequence). The CDR3 consists of 17 residues.

V is TRBV5-1 and J is TRBJ1-3; D is unclear. V lost 0 bases to trimming and J lost 4 bases, with 14 bases between them. The V gene's germline CDR1 is SGHRS and CDR2 YFSETQ. CDR3 length equals 16 residues. CDR3 sequence reads: CASSLGGSNFGNTIYF. The CDR3 DNA reads as TGCGCCAGCAGCTTGGGAGGTAGCAATTTCGGAAACACCATATATTTT.

The genes are TRBV7-2 and TRBJ1-1; D call uncertain. With 5 bases removed from V and 4 bases from J, the gap between germline ends came to 14 bases. The CDR3 loop spans 14 amino acids. Germline V CDR1 and CDR2: SGHTA, FQGNSA. The CDR3 nucleotides read TGTGCCAGCAGCCCCCCCGGGGTAGTCACTGAAGCTTTCTTT. As protein: CASSPPGVVTEAFF.

Written as DNA, the CDR3 is TGTGCCAGCAGCTTCACGGTGGGCGACGGCTACGAGCAGTACTTC. Translated, it gives CASSFTVGDGYEQYF. This chain uses TRBV5-6 with TRBJ2-7; D is uncertain. Deletions cut 2 bases from V and 3 bases from J, with 15 bases between. The CDR3 sequence is 15 residues long. CDR1 and CDR2 (germline): SGHDT, YYEEEE.

The chain uses TRBV9 and TRBJ1-2; D not certain. Germline V gives CDR1 SGDLS, CDR2 YYNGEE. The CDR3 is 15 residues long. The V and J ends lost 3 bases and 4 bases respectively, with 16 bases between them. CDR3 sequence (DNA): TGTGCCAGCAGCGCCCTCCCCGACGGGATCTATGGCTACACCTTC. Translation: CASSALPDGIYGYTF.

The rearrangement uses TRBV2 and TRBJ1-2; maybe TRBD1 (6 bases). V lost 0 bases to trimming and J lost 8 bases, with 13 bases between them. Germline V gene lookup returns CDR1 SNHLY and CDR2 FYNNEI. The CDR3 spans 14 residues. CDR3 DNA sequence: TGTGCCAGCAGTGAAGCGCGGAAAGGGGGAGGCTACACCTTC. Its translation: CASSEARKGGGYTF.

This clone was counted between two and nine times. J is TRBJ2-4 and V is TRBV19, with TRBD1 matching 12 bases. The junction had 9 bases not matched to a gene; V was cut back by 6 bases and J by 6 bases. The length of the CDR3 is 16 residues. Looked up from germline, CDR1 is LNHDA and CDR2 is SQIVND (reference sequence). The DNA of the CDR3 is TGTGCCAGTAGCTCAACCCGGGACAGGGGGCGAAACATTCAGTACTTC. Encoded protein: CASSSTRDRGRNIQYF.

The genes are TRBV4-2 and TRBJ1-1; 7 bases fit TRBD1. Germline assignment: CDR1 LGHNA and CDR2 YNFKEQ. This CDR3 is 15 amino acids long. Trimming at V came to 0 bases and at J to 5 bases, leaving 6 bases not matched to a gene. Here the CDR3 DNA reads TGTGCCAGCAGCCAAGAGAGGGGGCCGAGGACTGAAGCTTTCTTT. It specifies CASSQERGPRTEAFF.

The chain links TRBV14 to TRBJ2-7; tentative D call: TRBD2 (7 bases). From germline, CDR1 is SGHDN and CDR2 FVKESK. Trimming took 4 bases from V and 0 from J, leaving 10 bases between them. The CDR3 has 14 residues. The CDR3 DNA reads TGTGCCAGCAGCCTAGGGGGGGGCTCCTACGAGCAGTACTTC. Translating it yields CASSLGGGSYEQYF.

The gene calls are TRBV27 and TRBJ1-3; the match to TRBD1 covers 8 bases. Germline CDR1 and CDR2: MNHEY and SMNVEV (reference sequence). The CDR3 loop spans 19 amino acids. Losses at the gene ends were 6 bases for V and 0 bases for J; bases not matched to a gene: 16. CDR3 region: CASRPWGDRRINSGNTIYF. DNA for the CDR3: TGTGCCAGCAGGCCCTGGGGGGACAGGCGAATTAACTCTGGAAACACCATATATTTT.

The CDR3 DNA reads TGTGCCTGGAGTCCAGGGGGGACTGGAAACACCATATATTTT. Translation gives CAWSPGGTGNTIYF. The chain is built from TRBV30 and TRBJ1-3; 7 bases match TRBD1. CDR1 is GTSNPN and CDR2 is SVGIG in the germline V gene (reference sequence). The CDR3 has 14 residues. The junction had 3 bases not matched to a gene; V was cut back by 2 bases and J by 2 bases.

The J gene is TRBJ2-6, the V gene TRBV9; 7 nucleotides agree with TRBD1. The CDR3 has 20 residues. V dropped 3 bases and J dropped 3; count of bases not matched to a gene: 18. CDR1 is SGDLS, CDR2 YYNGEE, per germline. The chain's CDR3 is CASSESKQGYFSRGANVLTF. The CDR3 DNA sequence: TGTGCCAGCAGCGAATCTAAACAGGGGTACTTTAGTCGTGGGGCCAACGTCCTGACTTTC.

The rearrangement links TRBV18 to TRBJ1-1; possibly TRBD1 for D (6 bases). This CDR3 has 16 residues. With 2 bases removed from V and 1 base from J, the gap between germline ends came to 14 bases. Germline-derived CDR1 and CDR2 are KGHSH and LQKENI. The CDR3 region has the DNA TGTGCCAGCTCACCAAGATTAACAGGGTCGAACACTGAAGCTTTCTTT. It translates to CASSPRLTGSNTEAFF.